The T cell receptor (gamma chain) under discussion was sequenced for a study of human gamma delta and Vdelta1 T cells. Overall study results and limits: Reportedly, Delta One T cells were polyclonal and broadly targeted acute myeloid leukemia.

TCRdb re-processed the PCR reads using CATT. The data contain thousands of gamma-chain clones, more than 30% of them seen just once; the ten biggest clones take up less than 3.5%. V trimming: 1 base; J trimming: 0 bases; junction bases outside the gene matches: 12. Looked up from germline, CDR1 is GITISATS and CDR2 is ISYDGTV (reference sequence). The CDR3 totals 17 residues. A note on this clone: No antigen is known for it.

This receptor was taken from a human donor in good health. The specimen sequenced was Vdelta1 gamma-delta T cells from blood grown in culture (DOT cells). The chain combines TRGV9 with TRGJ1 or TRGJ2. The DNA for the CDR3 is TGTGCCTTGTGGGAGGTACAAATCAACACGAATTATTATAAGAAACTCTTT. Residues: CALWEVQINTNYYKKLF.